This TCR beta chain originates from a study of blood T cell repertoires in COVID-19. As for the study in general: Material from acute and convalescent COVID-19 was sourced from the United States, Italy and Spain.

Generated by immunoSEQ multiplex PCR, the TCRdb table keeps only in-frame clones and is missing some. The table includes approximately 80,000 clones, about 88% detected once. With 6 bases clipped from V and 4 bases from J, the junction kept 9 bases outside the gene matches. There are 15 residues in the CDR3. The germline V gene has CDR1 MNHEY and CDR2 SVGAGI. Input material: peripheral blood. The TCR originated in a human donor in a cohort sampled during active COVID-19. This chain joins TRBV6-5 and TRBJ2-1; 7 bases match TRBD1. The CDR3 region is CASSFTPDRYNEQFF. Here the CDR3 DNA reads TGTGCCAGCAGCTTCACCCCGGACAGGTACAATGAGCAGTTCTTC.